The next 3 T cell receptor beta chains were all read from a single sample in a study of T cell changes during pregnancy in multiple sclerosis. The data were produced by immunoSEQ multiplex PCR, yet TCRdb's version contains in-frame clones alone and is incomplete. The sample yields around 60,000 clones, under 95% seen once. Here the sequenced sample was CD8+ T cells from peripheral blood mononuclear cells, taken in the third trimester of pregnancy. These receptors originate from a female donor with multiple sclerosis, enrolled in a pregnancy study.

The chain has TRBV28 and TRBJ2-7; 9 bases agree with TRBD2. V shed 6 bases and J 0 bases; nucleotides not matched to a gene: 12. The CDR3 has 17 residues. The germline V gene encodes CDR1 MDHEN and CDR2 SYDVKM. CDR3 sequence reads: CASSLNGLAMSSYEQYF. Written as DNA, the CDR3 is TGTGCCAGCAGCTTAAACGGACTAGCGATGAGCTCCTACGAGCAGTACTTC.

The CDR3 DNA is TGTGCCAGCAGTGCGGAGACAGGGACCTACGAGCAGTACTTC. Amino acids: CASSAETGTYEQYF. The chain uses TRBV25-1 and TRBJ2-7; TRBD1 matches at 7 bases. Looked up from germline, CDR1 is MGHDK and CDR2 is SYGVNS. The CDR3 is 14 residues long. The ends lost 4 bases at V and 2 bases at J; junction bases unmatched: 5.

This clone was recorded a few times. V is TRBV10-3 and J is TRBJ2-7; D might be TRBD2 (9 bases). V lost 4 bases and J 6 bases, leaving 13 bases between the germline ends. From germline, CDR1 is ENHRY and CDR2 SYGVKD. This CDR3 contains 13 residues. This CDR3 reads CAISASGTGEQYF. CDR3 nucleotide sequence: TGTGCCATCAGTGCTAGCGGGACAGGCGAGCAGTACTTC.